The 18 T cell receptor beta chains below all came from one sample that was sequenced in a study of regulatory T cells in long-lasting Graves disease. Arm-PCR with iRepertoire HTBI primers amplified the CDR3 regions for these TCR beta libraries. MiXCR, applied by TCRdb to the multiplex PCR reads, yields one record per CDR3 protein. The sample holds roughly 400,000 distinct CDR3 sequences, more than 20% seen once. Described time point: persistent/refractory GD, antithyroid drugs over 5 years with positive TRAb. Researchers made the TCR library from RNA that was extracted from PBMCs. The material sequenced was peripheral blood mononuclear cells (PBMCs), taken when the disease was refractory, from a patient treated with antithyroid drugs. The receptors were gathered from a female donor with Graves disease.

This clonotype appeared many times. The rearrangement uses TRBV7-8 and TRBJ2-5; 7 positions match TRBD2. Germline V gives CDR1 SGHVS, CDR2 FQNEAQ. The CDR3 totals 17 residues. V was pared by 1 base and J by 5 bases, with 13 bases of the junction left unmatched. The CDR3 DNA follows: TGTGCCAGCAGCTTAGATGCGTTACAAGGCGGGAGCGAGACCCAGTACTTC. It yields the protein CASSLDALQGGSETQYF.

This clonotype has more than one count but fewer than ten. The chain uses TRBV7-3 and TRBJ2-5; TRBD2 matches at 12 bases. The germline CDR1 and CDR2 sequences are SGHTA and FQGTGA. Losses at the gene ends were 1 base for V and 5 bases for J; bases not matched to a gene: 5. This CDR3 has 16 amino acids. In DNA form, the CDR3 reads TGTGCCAGCAGCTTAATTCCGACTAGCGGGAGCGAGACCCAGTACTTC. Its protein product is CASSLIPTSGSETQYF.

This chain joins TRBV20-1 and TRBJ2-5; TRBD1 agrees at 7 bases. CDR3 length: 15 residues. CDR1 is DFQATT and CDR2 is SNEGSKA in the germline V gene (reference sequence). V lost 3 bases and J lost 1; bases outside the gene matches: 8. The CDR3 coding sequence is TGCAGTGCTAGTCCAGCGACAGGGTTCCAAGAGACCCAGTACTTC. Its protein product is CSASPATGFQETQYF.

This sequence joins TRBV5-6 and TRBJ1-2; 10 bases fit TRBD1. The CDR3 sequence is 14 residues long. Germline CDR1 and CDR2: SGHDT and YYEEEE. The ends lost 0 bases at V and 8 bases at J; junction bases unmatched: 4. In DNA form, the CDR3 reads TGTGCCAGCAGCTTGGCCGGGACAGGGGAAGGCTACACCTTC. Translation: CASSLAGTGEGYTF.

Ten or more counts support this clonotype. This rearrangement joins TRBV2 to TRBJ1-5, with unresolved D. Germline V gene lookup returns CDR1 SNHLY and CDR2 FYNNEI. V was cut by 4 bases and J by 1 base, with 2 bases left in between. This CDR3 spans 12 amino acids. The CDR3 protein is CASSGSNQPQHF. The CDR3 region has the DNA TGTGCCAGCAGTGGCAGCAATCAGCCCCAGCATTTT. The whole variable domain, filled in from reference TRBV2 and TRBJ1-5, reads EPEVTQTPSHQVTQMGQEVILRCVPISNHLYFYWYRQILGQKVEFLVSFYNNEISEKSEIFDDQFSVERPDGSNFTLKIRSTKLEDSAMYFCASSGSNQPQHFGDGTRLSIL.

This clonotype came up many times. This chain uses TRBV12-3 or TRBV12-4 with TRBJ1-1; no definite D call. CDR3 length: 12 residues. The V and J ends lost 5 bases and 2 bases respectively, with 6 bases between them. The CDR3 is CASSVLNTEAFF. CDR3 DNA: TGTGCCAGCAGTGTACTCAACACTGAAGCTTTCTTT.

This clonotype was observed at least ten times. The chain is built from TRBV2 and TRBJ1-2; TRBD1 might be the D (5 bases). The CDR3 has 10 amino acids. V was trimmed by 8 bases and J by 8 bases, leaving 9 bases between them. Per the germline V gene, CDR1 is SNHLY and CDR2 is FYNNEI. CDR3 protein: CASGDGGYTF. In DNA, the CDR3 is TGTGCCAGCGGGGACGGGGGCTACACCTTC.

This clonotype was detected many times. The chain uses TRBV24-1 and TRBJ2-2, with D unresolved. Germline V lookup: CDR1 KGHDR, CDR2 SFDVKD. CDR3 size: 16 residues. The V and J ends lost 3 bases and 0 bases respectively, with 10 bases between them. The CDR3 sequence is CATSDAKTSNTGELFF. CDR3 bases: TGTGCCACCAGTGATGCCAAGACATCGAACACCGGGGAGCTGTTTTTT.

This clonotype was detected ten times or more. The chain combines TRBV7-2 with TRBJ2-5, with TRBD1 identical over 7 bases. Trimming took 4 bases from V and 0 from J; bases not matched to a gene: 8. Germline values: CDR1 SGHTA, CDR2 FQGNSA. CDR3 size: 16 residues. The CDR3 protein is CASSSPGQPYQETQYF. CDR3 in DNA: TGTGCCAGCAGCTCCCCGGGACAGCCGTACCAAGAGACCCAGTACTTC.

This clonotype was seen more than once but under ten times. This chain connects TRBV27 to TRBJ2-7; 10 nucleotides match TRBD2. With V trimmed by 3 bases and J by 0 bases, 2 bases remained unmatched. From germline, CDR1 is MNHEY and CDR2 SMNVEV (reference sequence). This CDR3 comprises 15 residues. The DNA for the CDR3 is TGTGCCAGCAGTTTGCTAGCGGGAGTCTCCTACGAGCAGTACTTC. Protein product: CASSLLAGVSYEQYF.

V and J are TRBV19 and TRBJ2-5; the D is unclear. From germline, CDR1 is LNHDA and CDR2 SQIVND (reference sequence). Trimming took off 6 bases at V and 2 bases at J, with 10 bases between the two ends. This CDR3 region has 13 residues. CDR3 sequence reads: CASRTTGQETQYF. DNA of the CDR3: TGTGCCAGTAGAACTACCGGGCAAGAGACCCAGTACTTC.

Many counts were recorded for this clonotype. The rearrangement links TRBV27 to TRBJ1-4, with D unclear. The CDR3 covers 13 residues. Germline loops: CDR1 MNHEY, CDR2 SMNVEV (reference sequence). V lost 5 bases, J lost 6 bases, and 10 bases lay in between. The DNA of the CDR3 is TGTGCCAGCAGTCGGCAGTCCTATGAAAAACTGTTTTTT. Protein sequence: CASSRQSYEKLFF.

This chain links TRBV28 with TRBJ2-3; D possibly uses TRBD1 or TRBD2 (5 bases each). Germline V gene data show CDR1 as MDHEN and CDR2 as SYDVKM. The CDR3 is 18 amino acids. The V end was cut by 7 bases, the J end by 1 base, with 24 bases between. The CDR3: CASNPGPGRQAGTDTQYF. In nucleotides, the CDR3 is TGTGCCAGCAACCCGGGGCCAGGACGTCAGGCCGGCACAGATACGCAGTATTTT.

This clonotype was observed a few times. The chain employs TRBV6-2 or TRBV6-3 and TRBJ1-5; D uncertain. The V gene lost 5 bases and the J gene lost 4 bases, with 9 bases spanning the gap. CDR3 length: 13 residues. Germline V gene sequence: CDR1 MNHEY, CDR2 SVGEGT. The DNA for the CDR3 is TGTGCCAGCAGTGAAAGGTGGAATCAGCCCCAGCATTTT. Translating gives CASSERWNQPQHF.

About this clonotype: Being one base from a much bigger clone, this may be a read error. This chain uses TRBV28 with TRBJ1-1; 9 bases map to TRBD1. Trimming removed 6 bases from V and 1 base from J; junction bases left unmatched: 6. This CDR3 comprises 15 residues. The germline CDR1 and CDR2 sequences are MDHEN and SYDVKM. CDR3: CASSPMTGGNTEAFF. CDR3 nucleotides: TGTGCCAGCAGCCCTATGACAGGGGGGAACACTGAAGCTTTCTTT.

This chain uses TRBV2 with TRBJ2-2; no definite D call. This CDR3 has 18 residues. Germline CDR1 SNHLY, CDR2 FYNNEI. V lost 4 bases and J lost 3, with 21 bases in between. Here the CDR3 reads CASSGVGCDSIDTGELFF. The CDR3 nucleotides are TGTGCCAGCAGTGGGGTCGGGTGTGACTCGATTGACACCGGGGAGCTGTTTTTT. Together with reference TRBV2 and TRBJ2-2, the CDR3 gives the full variable domain: EPEVTQTPSHQVTQMGQEVILRCVPISNHLYFYWYRQILGQKVEFLVSFYNNEISEKSEIFDDQFSVERPDGSNFTLKIRSTKLEDSAMYFCASSGVGCDSIDTGELFFGEGSRLTVL.

This clonotype was detected many times. The gene calls are TRBV12-3 or TRBV12-4 and TRBJ1-1; D is uncertain. Trimming left V 3 bases short and J 1 base short, with 9 bases between. CDR3 size: 14 residues. DNA of the CDR3: TGTGCCAGCAGTTTCATGGGCGGGAACACTGAAGCTTTCTTT. It encodes CASSFMGGNTEAFF.

This clonotype was recorded many times. The V and J genes are TRBV12-3 or TRBV12-4 and TRBJ2-5; weak D call: TRBD1 (5 bases). The CDR3 spans 17 residues. V dropped 7 bases and J dropped 1 base, with 22 bases sitting between them. The CDR3 is CASNDQGMTVGQETQYF. The CDR3 nucleotides are TGTGCCAGCAACGACCAAGGGATGACAGTCGGCCAAGAGACCCAGTACTTC.